This T cell receptor (delta chain) was retrieved from a study of γδ T cells in repeated Plasmodium falciparum infection. Study-wide background: Donors had four controlled P. falciparum NF54 infections over around 640 days. Overall study findings and caveats: Vdelta2-negative gammadelta repertoires, largely Vdelta1+, seemingly showed infection-driven waves of new clonal selection. Vgamma9/Vdelta2+ T cells showed a stable polyclonal repertoire with shared TCRgamma sequences.

This clone came up a few times. Its matching antigen is unknown. Since a far larger clone is one base different, this is likely a read error. The sample contains more than one DNA sequence encoding this CDR3. Sequencing covered both gamma and delta TCR chains per sample. TCRdb re-analyzed the multiplex PCR reads via CATT. The sample has tens of thousands of delta-chain clones; 1.4% are singletons. There are 15 residues in the CDR3. Germline CDR1 reads GEAIGNYY; CDR2 reads EKD. The ends lost 2 bases at V and 2 bases at J; junction bases unmatched: 7. Flow sorting of PBMC yielded separate Vgamma9/Vdelta2+ and Vdelta2-negative gammadelta T cell populations for bulk repertoire analysis.

This rearrangement joins TRDV2 to TRDJ1; TRDD3 agrees at 7 bases. Here the J gene was assigned by germline matching of the DNA, as TCRdb has none. The sequenced material came from gamma-delta T cells from blood. This receptor was identified in a pool of human donors (malaria-infected and uninfected, not separated). The CDR3 DNA reads as TGTGCCTGTGACAGCGTGGGGGACAGGACCGATAAACTCATCTTT. Its protein product is CACDSVGDRTDKLIF.